These 27 T cell receptor beta chains were all obtained from the same sample, sequenced in a study of control samples from healthy donors and cancer patients. The table came from immunoSEQ multiplex PCR; TCRdb's copy has only in-frame clones and leaves some out. The sample holds about 170,000 clones; around 88% are singletons and the top ten take nearly 5%. Sequences were obtained from blood. These receptor sequences come from a woman in her twenties or thirties in good health.

The chain employs TRBV5-1 and TRBJ2-1; 9 nucleotides agree with TRBD2. The CDR3 extends over 15 amino acids. Germline V gives CDR1 SGHRS, CDR2 YFSETQ. The V and J ends lost 0 bases and 5 bases, in that order; junction bases with no gene match: 3. CDR3 DNA: TGCGCCAGCAGCTTGGCTAGCGGGATGAACAATGAGCAGTTCTTC. This gives the protein CASSLASGMNNEQFF.

The genes are TRBV5-4 and TRBJ2-7; D may be TRBD2 (6 bases). Germline V gene data show CDR1 as SGHNT and CDR2 as YYREEE (reference sequence). This CDR3 has 14 residues. Trimming cost V 0 bases and J 3 bases, with 10 bases left between them. In nucleotides, the CDR3 is TGTGCCAGCAGCTTGGGCGGACTAAGCTACGAGCAGTACTTC. Translated, it gives CASSLGGLSYEQYF.

The rearrangement links TRBV2 to TRBJ2-3; TRBD1 agrees at 10 bases. This CDR3 comprises 13 residues. Germline values: CDR1 SNHLY, CDR2 FYNNEI. The V and J ends lost 8 bases and 5 bases, in that order; junction bases with no gene match: 4. The CDR3: CASDRGQRDTQYF. The CDR3 DNA reads TGTGCCAGCGACAGGGGGCAACGAGATACGCAGTATTTT.

V usage is TRBV21-1 and J usage is TRBJ2-7; TRBD1 was called by the table and not checked on the DNA. TRBV21-1 is a pseudogene segment. This CDR3 has 11 residues. Written as DNA, the CDR3 is TGTGCCAGCGGACAGGCTCACGAGCAGTACTTC. This gives the protein CASGQAHEQYF.

J is TRBJ1-6 and V is TRBV5-1, with D tentatively TRBD1 (5 bases). Germline CDR1 reads SGHRS; CDR2 reads YFSETQ. The CDR3 is 16 residues long. V lost 8 bases and J lost 2, with 17 bases in between. Here the CDR3 DNA reads TGCGCCAGTAGAAACAGGCGTGAGGCCTATAATTCACCCCTCCACTTT. It is translated as CASRNRREAYNSPLHF.

The genes are TRBV19 and TRBJ2-3; the match to TRBD2 covers 10 bases. The CDR3 runs to 16 residues. Germline loops: CDR1 LNHDA, CDR2 SQIVND (reference sequence). V gave up 5 bases and J gave up 0 bases; unmatched junction bases: 5. CDR3 loop: CASSLGLAPSTDTQYF. In DNA form, the CDR3 reads TGTGCCAGTAGTCTGGGACTAGCGCCAAGCACAGATACGCAGTATTTT.

The CDR3 region is CASSLGPYRGFSGANVLTF. In DNA, the CDR3 is TGTGCCAGCAGCTTAGGGCCCTATAGGGGTTTCTCTGGGGCCAACGTCCTGACTTTC. This rearrangement joins TRBV11-2 to TRBJ2-6; a weak D match, TRBD1 (5 bases). V lost 1 base and J lost 0, with 16 bases in between. There are 19 residues in the CDR3. Germline V gives CDR1 SGHAT, CDR2 FQNNGV.

The rearrangement links TRBV7-8 to TRBJ2-2, with D possibly called TRBD1 or TRBD2 (5 bases each). The CDR3 has 16 residues. V lost 1 base, J lost 5 bases, and 14 bases lay in between. Germline loops: CDR1 SGHVS, CDR2 FQNEAQ. Written as DNA, the CDR3 is TGTGCCAGCAGCTTAGGCCAGGGAGATGGGACCGGGGAGCTGTTTTTT. As protein: CASSLGQGDGTGELFF.

The V gene is TRBV6-5, the J gene TRBJ2-1, with a possible D match to TRBD1 (7 bases). The CDR3 has 13 residues. CDR1 and CDR2 from the germline V gene are MNHEY and SVGAGI. V was pared by 8 bases and J by 2 bases, with 10 bases between. CDR3 in DNA: TGTGCCAGCGGCGGGACAGCCTACAATGAGCAGTTCTTC. This sequence encodes CASGGTAYNEQFF.

The CDR3 region is CASSLGRAANTGELFF. The CDR3 DNA reads as TGCGCCAGCAGCTTGGGGCGGGCCGCGAACACCGGGGAGCTGTTTTTT. This chain connects TRBV5-1 to TRBJ2-2; the D gene is possibly TRBD2 (5 bases). The CDR3 extends over 16 amino acids. CDR1 is SGHRS and CDR2 is YFSETQ in the germline V gene. Between the trimmed V and J ends, which lost 0 bases and 0 bases, there was a span of 9 bases.

The gene calls are TRBV5-5 and TRBJ1-2, with D uncertain. Trimming removed 5 bases at V and 1 base at J, with 9 bases between. CDR3 length: 13 residues. In germline, CDR1 is SGHKS, CDR2 YYEKEE (reference sequence). The DNA of the CDR3 is TGTGCCAGCAGTTCGGGGAATAACTATGGCTACACCTTC. Its protein is CASSSGNNYGYTF.

At least ten counts were recorded for this clone. J is TRBJ2-7 and V is TRBV5-1; unclear D gene. Trimming removed 3 bases from V and 1 base from J, with 5 bases in between. The CDR3 has 12 residues. CDR1 and CDR2 (germline): SGHRS, YFSETQ. The CDR3, as DNA: TGCGCCAGCAGCTCCGGGTCCTACGAGCAGTACTTC. Its protein product is CASSSGSYEQYF.

The gene calls are TRBV7-2 and TRBJ2-3; TRBD2 agrees at 13 bases. CDR3 length: 17 residues. Germline CDR1 SGHTA, CDR2 FQGNSA. J was trimmed by 0 bases and V by 5 bases; bases with no gene match: 5. CDR3 coding DNA: TGTGCCAGCAGCCCAGGGACTAGCGGGAAGAGCACAGATACGCAGTATTTT. Amino acid sequence: CASSPGTSGKSTDTQYF.

V gene TRBV9 combines with J gene TRBJ2-2; the D gene is possibly TRBD1 (6 bases). There are 15 residues in the CDR3. Germline assignment: CDR1 SGDLS and CDR2 YYNGEE. Trimming stripped 7 bases from V and 4 bases from J, with 17 bases between. The CDR3: CASSPQGTFTGELFF. CDR3 sequence (DNA): TGTGCCAGCTCCCCCCAGGGGACCTTCACCGGGGAGCTGTTTTTT.

This clone has only a few counts. The V gene is TRBV14, the J gene TRBJ2-7, with D maybe TRBD1 (5 bases). Germline lookup yields CDR1 SGHDN and CDR2 FVKESK. CDR3 length: 13 amino acids. The germline V and J ends were trimmed by 4 bases and 3 bases, with 10 bases remaining between them. The CDR3 coding sequence is TGTGCCAGCAGCCCTGGACACATCTACGAGCAGTACTTC. Translated, it gives CASSPGHIYEQYF.

The rearrangement links TRBV6-5 to TRBJ1-1, with 8 nucleotides matching TRBD1. Per the germline V gene, CDR1 is MNHEY and CDR2 is SVGAGI. Trimming cost V 6 bases and J 5 bases; bases outside gene matches: 2. The CDR3 runs 12 residues. CDR3 coding DNA: TGTGCCAGCAGACAGGGGGGGACTGAAGCTTTCTTT. Amino acids: CASRQGGTEAFF.

This sequence joins TRBV5-4 and TRBJ1-2; D is possibly TRBD1 (5 bases). Germline CDR1 SGHNT, CDR2 YYREEE (reference sequence). The CDR3 is 17 residues long. V shed 4 bases and J shed 3 bases, with 22 bases lying between them. CDR3 residues: CASSEKPKTQGDYGYTF. The DNA of the CDR3 is TGTGCCAGCAGCGAAAAGCCTAAAACCCAGGGTGACTATGGCTACACCTTC.

The genes are TRBV19 and TRBJ2-1, with 8 nucleotides matching TRBD1. V shed 10 bases and J 4 bases; nucleotides not matched to a gene: 9. The CDR3 spans 14 residues. CDR1 is LNHDA and CDR2 is SQIVND in the germline V gene (reference sequence). CDR3 region: CATQGAGWYNEQFF. CDR3 bases: TGTGCCACTCAGGGGGCGGGATGGTACAATGAGCAGTTCTTC.

J is TRBJ1-6 and V is TRBV27, with D maybe TRBD1 (5 bases). The length of the CDR3 is 16 residues. The V end was cut by 2 bases, the J end by 8 bases, with 16 bases between. Germline lookup yields CDR1 MNHEY and CDR2 SMNVEV (reference sequence). CDR3 DNA: TGTGCCAGCAGTTTAACCGGTGTGGGGGAATATTCACCCCTCCACTTT. Protein: CASSLTGVGEYSPLHF.

As concerns this clone: The sample has other DNA sequences that encode this CDR3 too. This chain uses TRBV20-1 with TRBJ1-2; maybe TRBD1 (6 bases). This CDR3 is 11 amino acids long. V shed 6 bases and J shed 7 bases, with 12 bases lying between them. CDR1 and CDR2 (germline): DFQATT, SNEGSKA (reference sequence). In DNA form, the CDR3 reads TGCAGTGCCAGAAGGGACACTGGCTACACCTTC. Translated, it gives CSARRDTGYTF.

The V gene is TRBV29-1, the J gene TRBJ2-7, with a tentative D call TRBD2 (5 bases). V lost 4 bases to trimming and J lost 6 bases, with 10 bases between them. CDR1 and CDR2 (germline): SQVTM, ANQGSEA. The CDR3 has 11 residues. The CDR3 coding sequence is TGCAGCGTTGCAATTCGGGGCGAGCAGTACTTC. Protein: CSVAIRGEQYF.

CDR3: CASSSPGAGGPPETQYF. The CDR3 DNA reads TGTGCCAGCAGCTCCCCAGGCGCGGGAGGGCCCCCCGAGACCCAGTACTTC. The chain combines TRBV7-9 with TRBJ2-5; TRBD2 matches 9 bases. Germline V gives CDR1 SEHNR, CDR2 FQNEAQ (reference sequence). The CDR3 spans 17 residues. V was pared by 4 bases and J by 5 bases, with 14 bases of the junction left unmatched.

The chain recombines TRBV11-2 with TRBJ1-1; D is ambiguous. The CDR3 consists of 16 residues. The germline gives CDR1 SGHAT, CDR2 FQNNGV. The V end lost 0 bases, the J end lost 0 bases, and 11 bases lay between the germline ends. CDR3 in DNA: TGTGCCAGCAGCTTAGATCTGGGTGGGATGAACACTGAAGCTTTCTTT. As protein: CASSLDLGGMNTEAFF.

This sequence joins TRBV18 and TRBJ1-1, with D hard to call. Germline lookup yields CDR1 KGHSH and CDR2 LQKENI. The V and J ends lost 2 bases and 6 bases respectively, with 7 bases between them. The CDR3 is 12 residues long. The CDR3 DNA reads as TGTGCCAGCTCACCAGGTGGGGCTGAAGCTTTCTTT. This translates into CASSPGGAEAFF.

In this sample, this clone turned up a few times. This chain connects TRBV25-1 to TRBJ2-3; no firm D call. The germline CDR1 and CDR2 sequences are MGHDK and SYGVNS. V dropped 0 bases and J dropped 8 bases, with 12 bases sitting between them. The CDR3 runs to 14 residues. CDR3 DNA: TGTGCCAGCAGTGAATATTACGGCCGCGGTACGCAGTATTTT. Amino acid sequence: CASSEYYGRGTQYF.

V gene TRBV6-6 combines with J gene TRBJ2-1, with D maybe TRBD2 (5 bases). This CDR3 is 16 amino acids long. The V end was cut by 2 bases, the J end by 5 bases, with 16 bases between. From germline, CDR1 is MNHNY and CDR2 SVGAGI (reference sequence). CDR3 nucleotides: TGTGCCAGCAGTTACGATCGAATCGGGGTGAACAATGAGCAGTTCTTC. Its translation: CASSYDRIGVNNEQFF.

The rearrangement uses TRBV5-8 and TRBJ1-6, with 7 bases that match TRBD1. J lost 4 bases, V lost 0 bases, and 7 bases had no gene match. Germline CDR1 is SGHTS and CDR2 is YDEGEE. This CDR3 has 17 residues. The CDR3 DNA follows: TGTGCCAGCAGCTTGGACACAGGGGCTCGATATAATTCACCCCTCCACTTT. Encoded protein: CASSLDTGARYNSPLHF.